Presented here are 20 T cell receptor beta chains from one specimen sequenced in a study of blood T cell repertoires in COVID-19. This table comes from immunoSEQ multiplex PCR, and its TCRdb copy is limited to in-frame clones, with some not included. The table records around 180,000 clones, roughly 84% of them present only once. What was sequenced was peripheral blood. These receptor sequences come from a person aged 65 to 79 with COVID-19, enrolled during active disease.

The chain is built from TRBV28 and TRBJ1-1, with D possibly matching TRBD1 (6 bases). Trimming took off 3 bases at V and 2 bases at J, with 13 bases between the two ends. This CDR3 spans 15 amino acids. CDR1 and CDR2 from the germline V gene are MDHEN and SYDVKM. The CDR3 region is CASSFGRGQNTEAFF. For the CDR3, the DNA is TGTGCCAGCAGTTTCGGGAGGGGACAAAACACTGAAGCTTTCTTT.

This clone showed up many times. The rearrangement uses TRBV5-8 and TRBJ2-1; no reliable D call. CDR1 SGHTS and CDR2 YDEGEE come from the germline V gene. The V and J ends lost 4 bases and 1 base respectively, with 6 bases between them. The CDR3 spans 13 residues. CDR3: CASSHGSYNEQFF. The CDR3 DNA reads as TGTGCCAGCAGCCACGGGTCCTACAATGAGCAGTTCTTC. Complete variable domain (other parts from reference TRBV5-8 and TRBJ2-1): EAGVTQSPTHLIKTRGQQATLRCSPISGHTSVYWYQQALGLGLQFLLWYDEGEERNRGNFPPRFSGRQFPNYSSELNVNALELEDSALYLCASSHGSYNEQFFGPGTRLTVL.

CDR3 protein: CASSQGTAVNSPLHF. The CDR3 DNA reads TGTGCCAGCAGCCAGGGGACAGCCGTTAATTCACCCCTCCACTTT. The chain is built from TRBV3-1 (or the pseudogene TRBV3-2) and TRBJ1-6; 7 nucleotides match TRBD1. In germline, CDR1 is LGHDT, CDR2 YNNKEL (reference sequence). The CDR3 contains 15 residues. The junction had 5 bases not matched to a gene; V was cut back by 3 bases and J by 6 bases.

This clone was seen a few times. V and J are TRBV28 and TRBJ1-1, with D unclear. This CDR3 has 14 residues. Trimming removed 3 bases at V and 0 bases at J, with 8 bases between. In germline, CDR1 is MDHEN, CDR2 SYDVKM. The CDR3 region has the DNA TGTGCCAGCAGTTTTGGCCAGTTGAACACTGAAGCTTTCTTT. It codes for CASSFGQLNTEAFF.

This chain links TRBV7-2 with TRBJ1-2; the match to TRBD1 covers 7 bases. CDR1 and CDR2 (germline): SGHTA, FQGNSA. V gave up 5 bases and J gave up 6 bases; unmatched junction bases: 12. The CDR3 consists of 15 residues. CDR3 sequence reads: CASSVLQGTVDGYTF. Written as DNA, the CDR3 is TGTGCCAGCAGCGTCCTACAGGGGACTGTGGATGGCTACACCTTC.

The chain combines TRBV5-1 with TRBJ2-1, with 7 bases aligning to TRBD2. V was pared by 4 bases and J by 3 bases, with 7 bases of the junction left unmatched. Germline V lookup: CDR1 SGHRS, CDR2 YFSETQ. The CDR3 loop spans 15 amino acids. The CDR3 DNA reads as TGCGCCAGCAGCGGGCGCGGGAGCATCTACAATGAGCAGTTCTTC. It specifies CASSGRGSIYNEQFF.

This clone was seen just once. The chain links TRBV6-6 to TRBJ1-5, with D possibly TRBD1 on 5 matching bases. Trimming removed 8 bases from V and 3 bases from J, with 14 bases in between. Germline V gene data show CDR1 as MNHNY and CDR2 as SVGAGI (reference sequence). The CDR3 has 14 residues. The CDR3 nucleotides read TGTGCCAGCGGGTTCCCGGGGGACAATCAGCCCCAGCATTTT. Translating gives CASGFPGDNQPQHF.

The rearrangement uses TRBV19 and TRBJ1-5; D call uncertain. V was cut by 4 bases and J by 2 bases, with 12 bases left in between. There are 15 residues in the CDR3. In germline, CDR1 is LNHDA, CDR2 SQIVND (reference sequence). This CDR3 is CASSNRIVGNQPQHF. CDR3 nucleotide sequence: TGTGCCAGTAGTAACAGAATTGTGGGCAATCAGCCCCAGCATTTT.

J is TRBJ1-3 and V is TRBV11-2; D not resolved. There are 14 residues in the CDR3. Trimming cost V 1 base and J 0 bases, with 4 bases left between them. The germline V gene encodes CDR1 SGHAT and CDR2 FQNNGV. The DNA for the CDR3 is TGTGCCAGCAGCTTAGCTATCTCTGGAAACACCATATATTTT. It encodes CASSLAISGNTIYF.

The CDR3 sequence: CASRTSGRARDEQYF. CDR3 coding DNA: TGTGCCAGTAGGACTAGCGGGAGGGCCAGGGACGAGCAGTACTTC. The rearrangement links TRBV27 to TRBJ2-7; 15 bases line up with TRBD2. V trimming: 9 bases; J trimming: 5 bases; junction bases outside the gene matches: 8. Germline assignment: CDR1 MNHEY and CDR2 SMNVEV (reference sequence). This CDR3 region has 15 residues.

The rearrangement links TRBV6-6 to TRBJ2-5; perhaps TRBD1 as D (5 bases). This CDR3 region has 11 residues. Germline V CDR1 and CDR2: MNHNY, SVGAGI (reference sequence). Trimming shortened V by 2 bases and J by 7 bases, and 5 bases separated the two germline ends. In DNA form, the CDR3 reads TGTGCCAGCAGTTACACAGGGACCCAGTACTTC. It encodes CASSYTGTQYF.

The rearrangement links TRBV11-2 to TRBJ2-1; D call uncertain. Germline lookup yields CDR1 SGHAT and CDR2 FQNNGV. CDR3 length: 12 residues. The ends were cut back, 0 bases at V and 13 bases at J, with 10 bases in the middle. The CDR3 is CASSLDRARQFF. The CDR3 region has the DNA TGTGCCAGCAGCTTAGATCGAGCGAGACAGTTCTTC.

The DNA of the CDR3 is TGTGCCAGCAGCCCCGGACAGGTTGACACTGAAGCTTTCTTT. It yields the protein CASSPGQVDTEAFF. The chain carries TRBV7-9 and TRBJ1-1; 7 bases align to TRBD1. The germline gives CDR1 SEHNR, CDR2 FQNEAQ (reference sequence). J gave up 3 bases and V 5 bases, and 6 bases lay outside the gene matches. This CDR3 comprises 14 residues.

The chain recombines TRBV27 with TRBJ1-6; no firm D call. Trimming removed 2 bases from V and 2 bases from J, with 10 bases in between. Germline V gene sequence: CDR1 MNHEY, CDR2 SMNVEV (reference sequence). CDR3 length: 16 amino acids. In DNA form, the CDR3 reads TGTGCCAGCAGTTTAACGTCCGGGGCCTATAATTCACCCCTCCACTTT. It translates to CASSLTSGAYNSPLHF.

The chain combines TRBV5-5 with TRBJ1-5, with 7 bases that match TRBD1. This CDR3 comprises 16 residues. Germline lookup yields CDR1 SGHKS and CDR2 YYEKEE (reference sequence). The ends lost 0 bases at V and 5 bases at J; junction bases unmatched: 8. The CDR3 DNA reads TGTGCCAGCAGCTTGGGCATAGGGGACAGACATCAGCCCCAGCATTTT. Translated: CASSLGIGDRHQPQHF.

This clone turned up a few times. The CDR3 spells CASSEGSGGFYGYTF. Written as DNA, the CDR3 is TGTGCCAGCAGTGAAGGGTCCGGAGGGTTCTATGGCTACACCTTC. The chain carries TRBV6-1 and TRBJ1-2; D is unclear. The CDR3 consists of 15 residues. Germline values: CDR1 MNHNS, CDR2 SASEGT. V was cut by 1 base and J by 4 bases, with 13 bases left in between.

The CDR3 DNA reads as TGTGCCAGTGAAGCCGGACAGGAAAATTCACCCCTCCACTTT. This gives the protein CASEAGQENSPLHF. This chain uses TRBV19 with TRBJ1-6, with 7 positions matching TRBD1. Germline CDR1 LNHDA, CDR2 SQIVND (reference sequence). The CDR3 has 14 residues. V was clipped by 8 bases and J by 7 bases; unmatched bases: 8.

The rearrangement joins TRBV14 to TRBJ1-2, with D tentatively TRBD1 (5 bases). This CDR3 is 13 amino acids long. Germline CDR1 SGHDN, CDR2 FVKESK. Trimming pared 3 bases from V and 7 bases from J, leaving 12 bases between. The CDR3 region has the DNA TGTGCCAGCAGCCACTGGGGCGCTTCTGGCTACACCTTC. It encodes CASSHWGASGYTF.

The chain combines TRBV3-1 (or the pseudogene TRBV3-2) with TRBJ1-1, with a possible D match to TRBD1 (5 bases). The germline gives CDR1 LGHDT, CDR2 YNNKEL (reference sequence). Trimming stripped 0 bases from V and 4 bases from J, with 12 bases between. The CDR3 has 15 amino acids. In nucleotides, the CDR3 is TGTGCCAGCAGCCAAGATCATCAGGGCCCCACTGAAGCTTTCTTT. Its translation is CASSQDHQGPTEAFF.

Of note for this clone: Other DNA sequences within the sample encode an identical CDR3. The DNA for the CDR3 is TGTGCCAGCAGCCAAACAGGGAATTCACCCCTCCACTTT. As protein: CASSQTGNSPLHF. V and J are TRBV7-9 and TRBJ1-6; D might be TRBD1 (6 bases). V was shortened by 5 bases and J by 7 bases, with 9 bases between the two germline ends. Germline loops: CDR1 SEHNR, CDR2 FQNEAQ (reference sequence). The CDR3 covers 13 residues. The whole variable domain, remainder taken from reference TRBV7-9 and TRBJ1-6, is DTGVSQNPRHKITKRGQNVTFRCDPISEHNRLYWYRQTLGQGPEFLTYFQNEAQLEKSRLLSDRFSAERPKGSFSTLEIQRTEQGDSAMYLCASSQTGNSPLHFGNGTRLTVT.